This T cell receptor (beta chain) was retrieved from a study of graft-versus-host responses after intestinal transplantation. Germline CDR1 reads MRHNA; CDR2 reads SNTAGT. The CDR3 sequence is 12 residues long. V was pared by 4 bases and J by 13 bases, with 7 bases of the junction left unmatched. About this clone itself: Its target is not known.

Sequencing was performed with immunoSEQ multiplex PCR; in TCRdb, only in-frame clones are kept and a portion is missing. The data contain 140,000 or so clones, about 93% of them singletons. The J gene is TRBJ2-1, the V gene TRBV6-4; 7 positions match TRBD1. Sequenced material: unstimulated CD4+ T cells sorted from spleen or lymph node cells, taken before intestinal transplant. The clonotype comes from a human donor who received an intestinal transplant. CDR3 in amino acids: CASSGSTGSQFF. The CDR3 nucleotides are TGTGCCAGCAGTGGCTCGACAGGGTCTCAGTTCTTC.